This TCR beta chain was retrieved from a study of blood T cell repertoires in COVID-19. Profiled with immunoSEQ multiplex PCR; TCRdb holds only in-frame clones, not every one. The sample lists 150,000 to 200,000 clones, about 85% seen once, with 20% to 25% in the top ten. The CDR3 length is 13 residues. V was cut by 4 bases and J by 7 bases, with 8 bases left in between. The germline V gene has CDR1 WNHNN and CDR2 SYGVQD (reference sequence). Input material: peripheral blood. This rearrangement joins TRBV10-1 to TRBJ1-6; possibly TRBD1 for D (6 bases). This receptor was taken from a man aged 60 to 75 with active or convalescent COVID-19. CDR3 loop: CASSGGTNSPLHF. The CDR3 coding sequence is TGCGCCAGCAGTGGGGGGACAAATTCACCCCTCCACTTT.